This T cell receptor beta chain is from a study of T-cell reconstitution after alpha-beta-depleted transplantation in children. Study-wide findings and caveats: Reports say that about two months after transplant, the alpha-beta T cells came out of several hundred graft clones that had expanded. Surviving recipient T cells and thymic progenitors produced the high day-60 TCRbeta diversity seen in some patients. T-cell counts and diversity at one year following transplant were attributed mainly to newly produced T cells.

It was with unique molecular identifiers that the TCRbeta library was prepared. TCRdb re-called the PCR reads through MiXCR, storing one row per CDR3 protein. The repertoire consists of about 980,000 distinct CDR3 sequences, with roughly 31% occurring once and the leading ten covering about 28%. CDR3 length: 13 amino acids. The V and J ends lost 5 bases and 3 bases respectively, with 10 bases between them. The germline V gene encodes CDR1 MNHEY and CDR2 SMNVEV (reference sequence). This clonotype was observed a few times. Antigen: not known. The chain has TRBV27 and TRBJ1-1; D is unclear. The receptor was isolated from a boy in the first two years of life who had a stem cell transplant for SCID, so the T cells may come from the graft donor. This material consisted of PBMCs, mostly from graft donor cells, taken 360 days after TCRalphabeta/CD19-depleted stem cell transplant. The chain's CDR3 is CASSPVRDTEAFF. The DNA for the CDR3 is TGTGCCAGCAGTCCCGTTAGGGACACTGAAGCTTTCTTT.